This TCR beta chain is drawn from a study of blood T cell repertoires in COVID-19. Germline loops: CDR1 LGHDT, CDR2 YNNKEL (reference sequence). The CDR3 has 13 residues. Trimming took 3 bases from V and 8 from J, leaving 13 bases between them. On this clone itself: Other DNA sequences within the sample encode an identical CDR3.

The method was immunoSEQ multiplex PCR; TCRdb's version includes in-frame clones alone and lacks a portion of them. The sample carries about 330,000 clones, 70% to 90% recorded once. This sequence originates from a woman under 30 who had recovered from COVID-19. The chain employs TRBV3-1 (or the pseudogene TRBV3-2) and TRBJ1-2; D uncertain. Input material: PBMCs or T cells enriched from blood (not recorded which). CDR3 amino acids: CASSQGSNYGYTF. CDR3 bases: TGTGCCAGCAGCCAGGGCAGTAATTACGGCTACACCTTC.